This T cell receptor (beta chain) was documented in a study of T cells in Graves' hyperthyroidism and ophthalmopathy. The V end lost 1 base, the J end lost 7 bases, and 5 bases lay between the germline ends. The V gene's germline CDR1 is LGHDT and CDR2 YNNKEL (reference sequence). The CDR3 has 12 residues. The table lists this clonotype with many counts. From RNA transcripts, TCR beta CDR3 regions were amplified. The TCR CDR3 was amplified in a first-round RT-PCR using the HTBI primer set. TCRdb called the multiplex PCR reads again in MiXCR, with one record for every CDR3 protein. Altogether around 400,000 distinct CDR3 sequences are present, around a sixth being singletons, with the ten largest covering about a quarter.

This TCR was recovered from a woman under 30 with Graves' hyperthyroidism that later progressed to Graves' ophthalmopathy. The sequencing sample was made of blood. The gene calls are TRBV3-1 and TRBJ1-5; D remains ambiguous. CDR3 loop: CASSQGQQPQHF. The DNA for the CDR3 is TGTGCCAGCAGCCAAGGTCAACAGCCCCAGCATTTT.